Listed here is a single TCR beta chain. Antigen: not known. The sample belongs to a study of Graves' ophthalmopathy and Graves' hyperthyroidism. Study as a whole: Blood was drawn at initial diagnosis, before any treatment.

Findings and caveats of the study: Appearing in blood as well were most expanded thyroid clonotypes above 0.001 frequency.

Amplification of TCR beta CDR3 regions used RNA transcripts. A first-round RT-PCR used HTBI primers, followed by a second-round multiplex PCR. Using its own MiXCR run on the multiplex PCR reads, TCRdb lists one record per CDR3 protein. The sample includes fewer than 650,000 distinct CDR3 sequences, about 24% seen only once; the top ten take more than 5.5%. The CDR3 has 13 residues. Trimming cost V 4 bases and J 5 bases, with 11 bases left between them. Germline V gives CDR1 MNHEY, CDR2 SMNVEV (reference sequence). The source of the PBMCs was approximately 9.5 ml of fresh peripheral blood. Specimen: peripheral blood. This sequence was found in a woman younger than 30 with stable Graves' hyperthyroidism. Some clones in this sample may be carry-over from other donors' samples. The rearrangement links TRBV27 to TRBJ1-2; unclear D gene. The CDR3, as DNA: TGTGCCAGCAGTTCCGGGGTTGCATATGGCTACACCTTC. Residues: CASSSGVAYGYTF.